The sequence of this T cell receptor beta chain was determined in a study of human T cells and chemical hapten exposure. Time point meaning: patch test 1, 2 weeks after DPC sensitization. Documented treatment: therapeutic diphenylcyclopropenone sensitization with weekly scalp DPC. Trimming cost V 8 bases and J 0 bases, with 15 bases left between them. This CDR3 region has 15 residues. Germline V gives CDR1 SEHNR, CDR2 FQNEAQ (reference sequence). Each cDNA molecule in the library carried unique molecular identifiers. TCRdb used MiXCR to reprocess the RACE reads, holding one entry per CDR3 protein. The sample carries 90,000 or so distinct CDR3 sequences, 8% to 11% recorded once.

The source material was whole blood, sampled in connection with sensitization to the hapten diphenylcyclopropenone (DPC). V is TRBV7-9 and J is TRBJ2-3, with D possibly TRBD2 on 5 matching bases. This clonotype originated in a man in his forties with alopecia areata. Some clones in this sample may be carry-over from other donors' samples. The CDR3 is CASLDGRGSTDTQYF. CDR3 nucleotide sequence: TGTGCCAGCCTCGATGGGAGAGGAAGCACAGATACGCAGTATTTT.